This record covers a single T cell receptor (beta chain). Its antigen is still unknown. No much larger clone is present one base from it, and per-base qualities are unavailable. The sample originates from a study of blood T cell repertoires in COVID-19 (dated by TCRdb to 2018 to 2020). About the study as a whole: Collaborator samples came from the United States, Italy and Spain and covered acute and convalescent phases of COVID-19. The material from the prospective study consisted of cDNA or gDNA derived from T cells, B-cell-depleted T cells, or PBMCs. The dataset comprised deeply sampled blood TCRbeta repertoires from subjects exposed to, actively infected with, or recovered from COVID-19. A freely available public database, intended as a resource for researchers studying the immune response to SARS-CoV-2, is where the repertoires were released. The samples were drawn from the first 160 participants of the ongoing ImmuneRACE study and from some 1,300 subjects provided by 6 global collaborators. The sample metadata nearly always contained a de-identified subject ID, COVID-19 status, age in years and sex. Where available, HLA class I and class II types were taken from metadata supplied by the sample provider and were not determined by assay-based typing. What the research found in general, with its limitations: Clinical and demographic metadata were provided uncurated, with the amount varying by source and participant.

TCRbeta CDR3 regions were amplified from genomic DNA using the immunoSEQ Assay, a bias-controlled multiplex PCR. For the original study's pipeline: Within the assay, amplification of reference gene primers was used to estimate how many nucleated cells each sample contained. Sequence reads were collapsed and filtered to measure the absolute abundance of every unique TCRbeta CDR3 rearrangement. For each sample, productive Simpson clonality was calculated as the square root of Simpson's diversity index over productive rearrangements. TCRdb re-hosts the immuneACCESS table, in-frame sequences only. Its copies lack some clones; in the studies checked, an unresolved V gene accounts for under half of them, and the cause for the rest is not known. That table supplies the V and J calls and clone size; D and trimming were determined from the DNA. The sample table lists approximately 80,000 clones, 88% of them with a count of one. The ten largest clones represent 6% to 7.5% of the sample.

V is reduced by 6 bases and J by 1 base, leaving a spacing of 15 bases between them. The germline V gene sets CDR1 to MNHEY and CDR2 to SVGAGI. The CDR3 has 15 amino acids, counting the end cysteine and phenylalanine. CDR3 DNA only is kept here, 45 bases in frame from base 1. Whole blood was collected in K2EDTA tubes by collaborating institutions according to the institutions' own protocols. For TCRbeta analysis, collaborators shipped samples as frozen whole blood, isolated PBMCs, or DNA extracted from either of those sample types. The material sequenced was peripheral blood. The rearrangement combines TRBV6-5 with TRBJ1-1; TRBD1 could be the D gene, as 5 bases match. This clonotype was sampled from a woman aged 80 or over with acute or convalescent COVID-19. The CDR3 amino acid sequence is: CASSTQGNKNTEAFF. The sequenced DNA: TGTGCCAGCAGCACTCAGGGCAACAAGAACACTGAAGCTTTCTTT.